This T cell receptor (beta chain) emerged from a study of T-cell reconstitution after alpha-beta-depleted transplantation in children. For TCRbeta, the library was prepared with unique molecular identifiers. TCRdb re-called the PCR reads with MiXCR, one entry per CDR3 protein. The sample carries approximately 520,000 distinct CDR3 sequences, approximately 29% recorded once. The sample here was PBMCs from the stem cell graft donor, taken from the stem cell graft. The sequence came from a human donor who donated a stem cell graft to a child with aplastic anemia.

CDR3 nucleotides: TGCGCCAGCAGTTCCGGGACAGGGGTTGATACGCAGTATTTT. Its translation: CASSSGTGVDTQYF. The gene calls are TRBV5-1 and TRBJ2-3; TRBD1 matches 10 bases. The CDR3 is 14 residues long. CDR1 SGHRS and CDR2 YFSETQ come from the germline V gene. After removal of 5 bases from V and 6 bases from J, the junction contained 6 bases not matched to a gene. The full variable domain, rest sourced from reference TRBV5-1 and TRBJ2-3, is KAGVTQTPRYLIKTRGQQVTLSCSPISGHRSVSWYQQTPGQGLQFLFEYFSETQRNKGNFPGRFSGRQFSNSRSEMNVSTLELGDSALYLCASSSGTGVDTQYFGPGTRLTVL.